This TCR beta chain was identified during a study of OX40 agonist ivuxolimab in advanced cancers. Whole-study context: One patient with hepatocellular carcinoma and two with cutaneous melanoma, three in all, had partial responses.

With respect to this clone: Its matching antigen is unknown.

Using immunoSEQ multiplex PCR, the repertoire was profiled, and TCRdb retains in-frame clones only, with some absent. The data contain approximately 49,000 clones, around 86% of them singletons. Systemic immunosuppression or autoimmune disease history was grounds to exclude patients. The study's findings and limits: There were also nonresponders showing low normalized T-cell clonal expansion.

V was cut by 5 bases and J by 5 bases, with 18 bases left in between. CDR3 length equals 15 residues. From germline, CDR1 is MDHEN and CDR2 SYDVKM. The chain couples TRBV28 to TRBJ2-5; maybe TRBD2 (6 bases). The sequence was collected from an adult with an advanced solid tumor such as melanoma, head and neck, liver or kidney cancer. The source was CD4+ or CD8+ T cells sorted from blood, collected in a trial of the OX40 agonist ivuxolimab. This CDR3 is CASSNPRGGDETQYF. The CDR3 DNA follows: TGTGCCAGCAGTAACCCCCGTGGAGGGGATGAGACCCAGTACTTC.